These 5 T cell receptor beta chains were all obtained from the same sample, sequenced in a study of T-cell memory formation after mild COVID-19. MiXCR, run by TCRdb on the 5' RACE reads, gives a single entry per CDR3 protein. The sample comprises around 180,000 distinct CDR3 sequences, 16% of which are singletons, and roughly 1.9% rests with the top ten. Sequences were obtained from PBMCs or a T cell subset sorted from them (not recorded which). The receptors here all came from an adult woman who had mild COVID-19 (a few samples of this study predate the infection). Cell type and time point are not known.

This clonotype was found many times. The V gene is TRBV12-3 or TRBV12-4, the J gene TRBJ2-7; TRBD1 aligns across 8 bases. This CDR3 region has 14 residues. V trimming: 7 bases; J trimming: 5 bases; junction bases outside the gene matches: 10. The CDR3: CASNQGQERHEQYF. CDR3 sequence (DNA): TGTGCCAGCAATCAGGGACAGGAGAGGCACGAGCAGTACTTC.

In its sample, this clonotype was seen a few times. V and J are TRBV6-5 and TRBJ1-2; 7 bases agree with TRBD1. There are 13 residues in the CDR3. The V gene end was trimmed by 6 bases and the J gene end by 3 bases; junction bases not matched to a gene: 4. Germline CDR1 is MNHEY and CDR2 is SVGAGI. CDR3 residues: CASSPTGDYGYTF. The CDR3 bases are TGTGCCAGCAGCCCAACAGGGGACTATGGCTACACCTTC.

This chain links TRBV9 with TRBJ2-1, with 15 bases matching TRBD2. This CDR3 comprises 19 residues. CDR1 SGDLS and CDR2 YYNGEE come from the germline V gene. V was clipped by 0 bases and J by 7 bases; unmatched bases: 11. The CDR3 bases are TGTGCCAGCAGCGTAGTGGGGACTAGCGGGAGGAACCGGGGTAATGAGCAGTTCTTC. Translating it yields CASSVVGTSGRNRGNEQFF.

The J gene is TRBJ2-7, the V gene TRBV30, with D perhaps matching TRBD2 (5 bases). Germline assignment: CDR1 GTSNPN and CDR2 SVGIG (reference sequence). This CDR3 comprises 12 residues. V gave up 0 bases and J gave up 6 bases, with 9 bases separating them. CDR3 amino acids: CAWSVRGFEQYF. In nucleotides, the CDR3 is TGTGCCTGGAGTGTACGAGGGTTCGAGCAGTACTTC.

The V and J genes are TRBV6-2 or TRBV6-3 and TRBJ2-7; a possible D gene is TRBD1 (6 bases). V shed 6 bases and J shed 5 bases, with 17 bases lying between them. Germline V lookup: CDR1 MNHEY, CDR2 SVGEGT. This CDR3 is 14 amino acids long. The CDR3 nucleotides read TGTGCCAGCAGCCAGGGGAGACGCCTTAACGAGCAGTACTTC. Amino acid sequence: CASSQGRRLNEQYF.